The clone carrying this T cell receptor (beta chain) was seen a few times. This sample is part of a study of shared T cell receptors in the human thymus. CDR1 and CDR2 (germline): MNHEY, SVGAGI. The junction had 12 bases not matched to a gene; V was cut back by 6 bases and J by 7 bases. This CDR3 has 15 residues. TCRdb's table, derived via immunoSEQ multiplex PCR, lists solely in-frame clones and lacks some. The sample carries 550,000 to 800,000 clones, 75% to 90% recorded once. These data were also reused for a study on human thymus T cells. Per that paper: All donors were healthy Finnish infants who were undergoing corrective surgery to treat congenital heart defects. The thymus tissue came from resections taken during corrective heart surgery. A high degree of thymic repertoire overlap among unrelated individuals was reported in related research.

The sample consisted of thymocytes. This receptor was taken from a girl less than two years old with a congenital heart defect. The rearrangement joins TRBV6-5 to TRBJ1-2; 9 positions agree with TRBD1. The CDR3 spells CASSHRGPSPGGYTF. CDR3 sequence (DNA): TGTGCCAGCAGCCACAGGGGGCCGTCACCTGGTGGCTACACCTTC.